Shown below are 26 T cell receptor beta chains from a single sample sequenced in a study of T cell responses to AZD1222 COVID-19 vaccine. The method was immunoSEQ multiplex PCR; TCRdb's version includes in-frame clones alone and lacks a portion of them. The data hold under 150,000 clones, with about 93% observed a single time. This specimen was peripheral blood, taken on day 0 of AZD1222 vaccination. The receptors derive from an adult in good health.

The chain links TRBV14 to TRBJ2-7; either TRBD1 or TRBD2 may fit D (5 bases each). Germline values: CDR1 SGHDN, CDR2 FVKESK. The CDR3 extends over 15 amino acids. V lost 2 bases and J lost 5, with 16 bases in between. The CDR3 DNA sequence: TGTGCCAGCAGCCAATTGGGTGGTCGAGGGGACGAGCAGTACTTC. Protein sequence: CASSQLGGRGDEQYF.

The chain combines TRBV7-2 with TRBJ2-5; perhaps TRBD2 as D (6 bases). This CDR3 has 13 residues. Per germline, CDR1 SGHTA and CDR2 FQGNSA. CDR3 DNA sequence: TGTGCAAGCCGGGACTGGGGGGAAGAGACCCAGTACTTC. This translates into CASRDWGEETQYF.

The rearrangement links TRBV6-5 to TRBJ2-1, with 8 bases fitting TRBD2. The CDR3 is 14 residues long. CDR1 MNHEY and CDR2 SVGAGI come from the germline V gene. After removal of 6 bases from V and 6 bases from J, the junction contained 7 bases not matched to a gene. The CDR3 nucleotides read TGTGCCAGCAGGCGAGGGACTAGTCTCAATGAGCAGTTCTTC. Its translation: CASRRGTSLNEQFF.

This chain joins TRBV27 and TRBJ1-1; D perhaps matches TRBD1 (5 bases). CDR3 length: 12 amino acids. Per germline, CDR1 MNHEY and CDR2 SMNVEV (reference sequence). V lost 5 bases and J 5 bases, leaving 9 bases between the germline ends. CDR3 region: CASSRGTTEAFF. The DNA of the CDR3 is TGTGCCAGCAGTCGGGGCACAACTGAAGCTTTCTTT.

This clone turned up a few times. The chain carries TRBV5-4 and TRBJ1-6; D ambiguous. V was clipped by 2 bases and J by 0 bases, with 6 bases between them. Germline lookup yields CDR1 SGHNT and CDR2 YYREEE (reference sequence). The length of the CDR3 is 15 residues. The chain's CDR3 is CASSFGSSYNSPLHF. The CDR3 DNA follows: TGTGCCAGCAGCTTTGGGAGCTCCTATAATTCACCCCTCCACTTT.

This sequence joins TRBV7-8 and TRBJ2-3, with TRBD2 matching over 10 bases. With V trimmed by 4 bases and J by 7 bases, 14 bases remained unmatched. This CDR3 has 17 residues. Looked up from germline, CDR1 is SGHVS and CDR2 is FQNEAQ. CDR3 coding DNA: TGTGCCAGCAGCTCCCGGTCCGGAGCGGGGGGGCCCAATACGCAGTATTTT. Translating it yields CASSSRSGAGGPNTQYF.

The rearrangement joins TRBV27 to TRBJ2-5; 7 nucleotides align to TRBD1. Germline V gives CDR1 MNHEY, CDR2 SMNVEV (reference sequence). Losses at the gene ends were 7 bases for V and 5 bases for J; bases not matched to a gene: 13. CDR3 length: 15 residues. This chain's CDR3 is CASKVRDRHSETQYF. CDR3 nucleotides: TGTGCCAGCAAGGTCCGGGACAGACATTCCGAGACCCAGTACTTC.

The chain combines TRBV10-3 with TRBJ2-5; no definite D call. From germline, CDR1 is ENHRY and CDR2 SYGVKD. Trimming removed 6 bases from V and 2 bases from J, with 19 bases in between. This CDR3 has 16 amino acids. The CDR3 nucleotides read TGTGCCATCAGAAGCGCTATGCCGGAACTTCAAGAGACCCAGTACTTC. Its translation: CAIRSAMPELQETQYF.

The chain recombines TRBV30 with TRBJ1-1; D is possibly TRBD1 (5 bases). Germline loops: CDR1 GTSNPN, CDR2 SVGIG (reference sequence). CDR3 length: 13 residues. V gave up 3 bases and J gave up 3 bases, with 11 bases separating them. The CDR3 DNA is TGTGCCTGGAGGGGGGAGAGGGACACTGAAGCTTTCTTT. Translation: CAWRGERDTEAFF.

The genes are TRBV6-4 and TRBJ2-3, with TRBD2 matching 8 bases. The CDR3 length is 14 residues. V gave up 3 bases and J gave up 1 base; unmatched junction bases: 0. The germline V gene encodes CDR1 MRHNA and CDR2 SNTAGT. The CDR3 nucleotides are TGTGCCAGCAGTGAGACTAGCGGCACAGATACGCAGTATTTT. Its translation: CASSETSGTDTQYF.

The J gene is TRBJ2-7, the V gene TRBV15; D ambiguous. Germline-derived CDR1 and CDR2 are LNHNV and YYDKDF (reference sequence). The CDR3 is 14 amino acids. Trimming left V 4 bases short and J 2 bases short, with 12 bases between. This CDR3 reads CATSNRDGTYEQYF. CDR3 in DNA: TGTGCCACCAGCAATAGAGACGGTACCTACGAGCAGTACTTC.

V is TRBV5-4 and J is TRBJ2-2; possibly TRBD1 or TRBD2 for D (6 bases each). Germline CDR1 SGHNT, CDR2 YYREEE (reference sequence). Trimming removed 6 bases at V and 7 bases at J, with 16 bases between. This CDR3 spans 14 amino acids. CDR3 residues: CASTRVGGGGELFF. The CDR3 DNA reads TGTGCCAGCACCCGGGTCGGGGGCGGCGGGGAGCTGTTTTTT.

CDR3 residues: CASSPGHYSGNTIYF. The CDR3 nucleotides are TGTGCCAGCAGCCCCGGACATTACTCTGGAAACACCATATATTTT. The rearrangement joins TRBV9 to TRBJ1-3; possibly TRBD1 for D (5 bases). The CDR3 loop spans 15 amino acids. The V end was cut by 4 bases, the J end by 0 bases, with 11 bases between. CDR1 is SGDLS and CDR2 is YYNGEE in the germline V gene.

The CDR3 loop reads CASSQERGWNEAFF. The CDR3 DNA reads as TGTGCCAGCAGCCAAGAAAGAGGGTGGAATGAAGCTTTCTTT. The J gene is TRBJ1-1, the V gene TRBV3-1 (or the pseudogene TRBV3-2); D unresolved. Germline V gene lookup returns CDR1 LGHDT and CDR2 YNNKEL (reference sequence). The CDR3 length is 14 residues. V was clipped by 0 bases and J by 7 bases, with 12 bases between them.

This clone was recorded once. The chain recombines TRBV3-1 (or the pseudogene TRBV3-2) with TRBJ2-5; 8 positions agree with TRBD1. Germline CDR1 is LGHDT and CDR2 is YNNKEL (reference sequence). This CDR3 contains 15 residues. J was trimmed by 4 bases and V by 1 base; bases with no gene match: 5. This CDR3 is CASSQAGTGGETQYF. The CDR3 bases are TGTGCCAGCAGCCAAGCCGGGACAGGCGGAGAGACCCAGTACTTC.

The chain is built from TRBV18 and TRBJ2-7, with a tentative D call TRBD2 (5 bases). From germline, CDR1 is KGHSH and CDR2 LQKENI. The V and J ends lost 2 bases and 2 bases respectively, with 7 bases between them. The CDR3 loop spans 13 amino acids. This chain's CDR3 is CASSPGLAYEQYF. The CDR3 region has the DNA TGTGCCAGCTCACCAGGACTGGCCTACGAGCAGTACTTC.

J is TRBJ1-4 and V is TRBV2; D gene ambiguous. Germline CDR1 SNHLY, CDR2 FYNNEI. The CDR3 extends over 18 amino acids. V lost 4 bases to trimming and J lost 0 bases, with 18 bases between them. CDR3 in amino acids: CASSAETPFASTNEKLFF. The CDR3 coding sequence is TGTGCCAGCAGTGCAGAGACTCCTTTTGCATCAACTAATGAAAAACTGTTTTTT. Supplemented by reference TRBV2 and TRBJ1-4, the full variable domain reads EPEVTQTPSHQVTQMGQEVILRCVPISNHLYFYWYRQILGQKVEFLVSFYNNEISEKSEIFDDQFSVERPDGSNFTLKIRSTKLEDSAMYFCASSAETPFASTNEKLFFGSGTQLSVL.

DNA for the CDR3: TGTGCCAGCAGCCCCTCAGGAAAGACCCAGTACTTC. This translates into CASSPSGKTQYF. The rearrangement joins TRBV7-2 to TRBJ2-5, with no clear D. Germline V lookup: CDR1 SGHTA, CDR2 FQGNSA. V shed 5 bases and J shed 6 bases, with 10 bases lying between them. The CDR3 is 12 amino acids.

This clone came up once. The chain is built from TRBV27 and TRBJ1-5; D not resolved. The CDR3 is 13 amino acids. V dropped 5 bases and J dropped 3 bases, with 8 bases sitting between them. Germline loops: CDR1 MNHEY, CDR2 SMNVEV (reference sequence). CDR3 loop: CASSPDLNQPQHF. The CDR3 DNA follows: TGTGCCAGCAGTCCGGATCTCAATCAGCCCCAGCATTTT.

The chain uses TRBV5-8 and TRBJ2-7, with TRBD2 as a possible D gene (6 bases). V shed 2 bases and J shed 4 bases, with 13 bases lying between them. Germline loops: CDR1 SGHTS, CDR2 YDEGEE. The CDR3 spans 14 residues. CDR3 sequence reads: CASSFVGGGYEQYF. For the CDR3, the DNA is TGTGCCAGCAGCTTCGTGGGAGGAGGGTACGAGCAGTACTTC.

The rearrangement uses TRBV2 and TRBJ1-2, with 10 bases that match TRBD1. This CDR3 is 14 amino acids long. Germline-derived CDR1 and CDR2 are SNHLY and FYNNEI. V shed 8 bases, J shed 4 bases, and the junction held 7 bases outside the gene matches. For the CDR3, the DNA is TGTGCCAGCTGGCGACAGGGGGCTCTCTATGGCTACACCTTC. Protein: CASWRQGALYGYTF.

V usage is TRBV10-3 and J usage is TRBJ2-1; D not certain. In germline, CDR1 is ENHRY, CDR2 SYGVKD. The V and J ends lost 0 bases and 8 bases respectively, with 8 bases between them. CDR3 size: 13 residues. The CDR3 DNA reads TGTGCCATCAGTGAGTCCCACCAGGATGAGCAGTTCTTC. It is translated as CAISESHQDEQFF.

The V call is TRBV19, the J call TRBJ2-7; D possibly uses TRBD1 or TRBD2 (7 bases each). Trimming stripped 4 bases from V and 3 bases from J, with 16 bases between. CDR3 length equals 15 residues. Germline-derived CDR1 and CDR2 are LNHDA and SQIVND (reference sequence). The CDR3 reads CASSSGGQPVYEQYF. DNA for the CDR3: TGTGCCAGTAGTAGCGGGGGACAGCCGGTCTACGAGCAGTACTTC.

The chain employs TRBV14 and TRBJ1-2; unclear D gene. The CDR3 is 15 residues long. Trimming took off 0 bases at V and 4 bases at J, with 12 bases between the two ends. The germline V gene encodes CDR1 SGHDN and CDR2 FVKESK. The CDR3 loop is CASSQDIGYSYGYTF. CDR3 nucleotides: TGTGCCAGCAGCCAAGACATCGGTTATAGCTATGGCTACACCTTC. Full variable domain (rest looked up from reference TRBV14 and TRBJ1-2): EAGVTQFPSHSVIEKGQTVTLRCDPISGHDNLYWYRRVMGKEIKFLLHFVKESKQDESGMPNNRFLAERTGGTYSTLKVQPAELEDSGVYFCASSQDIGYSYGYTFGSGTRLTVV.

The V gene is TRBV28, the J gene TRBJ1-6; 7 bases fit TRBD1. Looked up from germline, CDR1 is MDHEN and CDR2 is SYDVKM. The V and J ends lost 5 bases and 7 bases, in that order; junction bases with no gene match: 5. The CDR3 length is 14 residues. The CDR3 loop reads CASSLGTVNSPLHF. CDR3 DNA: TGTGCCAGCAGTCTCGGGACAGTGAATTCACCCCTCCACTTT.

The J gene is TRBJ2-2, the V gene TRBV15, with D unclear. Germline CDR1 and CDR2: LNHNV and YYDKDF (reference sequence). The CDR3 consists of 14 residues. The V end was cut by 0 bases, the J end by 4 bases, with 6 bases between. The CDR3 DNA follows: TGTGCCACCAGCAGAGATCATCCCACCGGGGAGCTGTTTTTT. It specifies CATSRDHPTGELFF.